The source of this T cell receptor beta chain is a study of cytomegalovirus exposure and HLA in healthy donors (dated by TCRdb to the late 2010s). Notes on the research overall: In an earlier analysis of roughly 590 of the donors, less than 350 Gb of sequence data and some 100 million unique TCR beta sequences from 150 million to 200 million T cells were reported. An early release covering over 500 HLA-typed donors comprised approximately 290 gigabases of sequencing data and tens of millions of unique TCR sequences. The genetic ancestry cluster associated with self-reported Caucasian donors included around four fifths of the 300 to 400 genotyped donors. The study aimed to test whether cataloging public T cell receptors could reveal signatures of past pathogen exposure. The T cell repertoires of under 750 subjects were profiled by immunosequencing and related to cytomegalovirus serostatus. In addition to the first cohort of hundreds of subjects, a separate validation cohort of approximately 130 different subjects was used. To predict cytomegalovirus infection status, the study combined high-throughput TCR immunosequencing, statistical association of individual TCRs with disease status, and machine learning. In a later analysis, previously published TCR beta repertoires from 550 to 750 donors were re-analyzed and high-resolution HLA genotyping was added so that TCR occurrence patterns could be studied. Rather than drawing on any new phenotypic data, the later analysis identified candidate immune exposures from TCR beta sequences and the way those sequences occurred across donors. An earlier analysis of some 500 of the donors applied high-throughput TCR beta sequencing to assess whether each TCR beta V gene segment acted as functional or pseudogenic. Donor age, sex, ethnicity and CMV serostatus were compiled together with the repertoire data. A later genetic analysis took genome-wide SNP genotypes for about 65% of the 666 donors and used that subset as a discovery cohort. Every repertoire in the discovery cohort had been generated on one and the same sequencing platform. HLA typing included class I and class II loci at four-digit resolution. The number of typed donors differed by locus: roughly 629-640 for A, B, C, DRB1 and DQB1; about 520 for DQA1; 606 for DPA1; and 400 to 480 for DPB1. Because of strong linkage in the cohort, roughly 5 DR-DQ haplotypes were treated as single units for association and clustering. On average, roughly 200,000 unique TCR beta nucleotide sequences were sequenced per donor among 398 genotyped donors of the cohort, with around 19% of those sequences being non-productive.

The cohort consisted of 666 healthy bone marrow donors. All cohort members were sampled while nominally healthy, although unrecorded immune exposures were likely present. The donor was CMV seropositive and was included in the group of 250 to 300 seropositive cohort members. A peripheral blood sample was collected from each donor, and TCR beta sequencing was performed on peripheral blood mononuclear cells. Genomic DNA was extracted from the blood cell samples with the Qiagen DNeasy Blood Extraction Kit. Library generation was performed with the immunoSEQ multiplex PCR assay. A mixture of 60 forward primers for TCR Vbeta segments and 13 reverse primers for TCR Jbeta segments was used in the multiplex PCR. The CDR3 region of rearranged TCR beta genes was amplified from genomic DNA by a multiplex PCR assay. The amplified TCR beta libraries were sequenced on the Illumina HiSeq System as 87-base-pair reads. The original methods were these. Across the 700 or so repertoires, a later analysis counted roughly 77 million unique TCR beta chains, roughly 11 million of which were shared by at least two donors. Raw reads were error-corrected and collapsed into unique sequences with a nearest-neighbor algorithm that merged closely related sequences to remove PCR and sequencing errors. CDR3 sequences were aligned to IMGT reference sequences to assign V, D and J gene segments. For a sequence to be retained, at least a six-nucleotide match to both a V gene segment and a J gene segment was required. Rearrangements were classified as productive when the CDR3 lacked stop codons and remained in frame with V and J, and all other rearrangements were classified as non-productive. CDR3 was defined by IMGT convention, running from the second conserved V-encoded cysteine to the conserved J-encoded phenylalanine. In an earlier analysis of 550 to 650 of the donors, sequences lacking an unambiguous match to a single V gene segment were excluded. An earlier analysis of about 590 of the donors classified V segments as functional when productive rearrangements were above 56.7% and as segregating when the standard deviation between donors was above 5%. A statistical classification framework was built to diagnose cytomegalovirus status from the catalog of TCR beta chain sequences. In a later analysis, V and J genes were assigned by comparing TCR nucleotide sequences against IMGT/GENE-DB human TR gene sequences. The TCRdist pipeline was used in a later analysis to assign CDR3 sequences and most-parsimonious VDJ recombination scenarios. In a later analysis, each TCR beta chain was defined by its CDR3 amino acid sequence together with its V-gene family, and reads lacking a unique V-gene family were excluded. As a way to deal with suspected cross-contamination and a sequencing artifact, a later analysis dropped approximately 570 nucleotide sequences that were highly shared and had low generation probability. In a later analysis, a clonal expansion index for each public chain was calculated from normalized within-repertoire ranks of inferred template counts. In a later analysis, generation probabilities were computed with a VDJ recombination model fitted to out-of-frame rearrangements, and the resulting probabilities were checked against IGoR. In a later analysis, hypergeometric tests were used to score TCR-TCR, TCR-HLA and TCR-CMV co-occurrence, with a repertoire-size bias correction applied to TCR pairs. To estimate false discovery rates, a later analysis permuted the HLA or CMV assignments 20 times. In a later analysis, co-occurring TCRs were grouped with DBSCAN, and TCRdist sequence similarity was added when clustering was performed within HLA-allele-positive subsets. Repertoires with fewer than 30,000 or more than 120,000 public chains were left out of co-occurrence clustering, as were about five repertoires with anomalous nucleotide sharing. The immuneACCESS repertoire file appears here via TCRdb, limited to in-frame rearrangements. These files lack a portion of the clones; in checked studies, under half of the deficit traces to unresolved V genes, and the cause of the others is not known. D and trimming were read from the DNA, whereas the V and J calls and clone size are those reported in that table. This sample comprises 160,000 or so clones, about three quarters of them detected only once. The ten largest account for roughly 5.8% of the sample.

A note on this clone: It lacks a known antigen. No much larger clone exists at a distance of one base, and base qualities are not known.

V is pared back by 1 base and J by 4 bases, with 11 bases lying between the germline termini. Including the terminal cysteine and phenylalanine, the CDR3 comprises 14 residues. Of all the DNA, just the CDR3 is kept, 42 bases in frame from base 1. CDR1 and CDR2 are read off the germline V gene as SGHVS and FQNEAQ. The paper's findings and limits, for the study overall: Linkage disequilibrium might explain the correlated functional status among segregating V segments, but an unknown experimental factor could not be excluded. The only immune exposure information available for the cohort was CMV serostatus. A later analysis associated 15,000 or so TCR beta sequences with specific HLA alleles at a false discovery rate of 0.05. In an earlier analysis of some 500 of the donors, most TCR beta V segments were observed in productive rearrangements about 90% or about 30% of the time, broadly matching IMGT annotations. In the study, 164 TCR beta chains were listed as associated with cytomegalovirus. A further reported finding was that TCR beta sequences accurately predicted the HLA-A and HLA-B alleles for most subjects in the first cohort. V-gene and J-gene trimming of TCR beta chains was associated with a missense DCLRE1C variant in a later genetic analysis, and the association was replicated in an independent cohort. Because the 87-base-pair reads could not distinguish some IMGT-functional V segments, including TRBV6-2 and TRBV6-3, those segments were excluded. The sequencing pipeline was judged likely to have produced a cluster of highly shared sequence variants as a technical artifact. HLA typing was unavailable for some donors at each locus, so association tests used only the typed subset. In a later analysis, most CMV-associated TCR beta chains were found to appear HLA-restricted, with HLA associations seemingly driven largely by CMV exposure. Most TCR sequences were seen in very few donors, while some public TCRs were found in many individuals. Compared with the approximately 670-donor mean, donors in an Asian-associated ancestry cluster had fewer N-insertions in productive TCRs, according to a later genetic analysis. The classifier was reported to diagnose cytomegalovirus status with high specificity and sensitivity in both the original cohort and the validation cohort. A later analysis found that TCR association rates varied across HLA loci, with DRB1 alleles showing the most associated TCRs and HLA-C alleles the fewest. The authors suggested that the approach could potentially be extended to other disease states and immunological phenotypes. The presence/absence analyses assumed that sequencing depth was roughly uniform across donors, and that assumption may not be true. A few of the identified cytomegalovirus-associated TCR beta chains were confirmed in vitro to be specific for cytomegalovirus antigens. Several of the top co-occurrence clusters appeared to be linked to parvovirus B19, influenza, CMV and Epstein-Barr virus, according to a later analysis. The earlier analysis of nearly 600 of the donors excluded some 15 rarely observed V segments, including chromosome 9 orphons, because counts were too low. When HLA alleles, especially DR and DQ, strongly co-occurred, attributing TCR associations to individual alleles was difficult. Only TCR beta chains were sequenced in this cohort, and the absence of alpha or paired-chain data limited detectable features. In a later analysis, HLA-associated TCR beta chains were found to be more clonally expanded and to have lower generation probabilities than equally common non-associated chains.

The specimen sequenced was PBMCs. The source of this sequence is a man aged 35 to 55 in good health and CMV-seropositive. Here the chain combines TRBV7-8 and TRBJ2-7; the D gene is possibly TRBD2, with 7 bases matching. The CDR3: CASSLVGGGYEQYF. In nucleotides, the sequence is TGTGCCAGCAGCTTAGTGGGAGGGGGTTACGAGCAGTACTTC.